The 19 T cell receptor beta chains given below trace back to one sample, sequenced in a study of identical twins. TCRdb re-called the 5' RACE reads with MiXCR, one entry per CDR3 protein. This table has under 350,000 distinct CDR3 sequences, roughly 9% appearing once. This sample also belongs to another study, concerning yellow fever vaccine responses in identical twins.

Sequenced material: CD8+ T cells sorted from blood. The origin of the receptors is a woman between 18 and 29 years old in good health.

This clonotype was counted between two and nine times. The CDR3 DNA reads TGTGCCAGCAGCTCTCCCCTTGGGGACTCCTACAATGAGCAGTTCTTC. Translation gives CASSSPLGDSYNEQFF. The chain uses TRBV27 and TRBJ2-1; no reliable D call. The ends were cut back, 6 bases at V and 0 bases at J, with 15 bases in the middle. The CDR3 has 16 amino acids. Germline values: CDR1 MNHEY, CDR2 SMNVEV (reference sequence).

The chain recombines TRBV6-1 with TRBJ2-7; a weak D match, TRBD1 (5 bases). This CDR3 comprises 14 residues. Trimming took off 5 bases at V and 6 bases at J, with 17 bases between the two ends. The germline gives CDR1 MNHNS, CDR2 SASEGT. CDR3 region: CASSPTGPTGEQYF. CDR3 coding DNA: TGTGCCAGCAGTCCAACAGGACCCACCGGCGAGCAGTACTTC.

The CDR3 protein is CASSQGSLAGDTQYF. As DNA, the CDR3 is TGCGCCAGCAGCCAAGGTTCACTAGCGGGAGATACGCAGTATTTT. This sequence joins TRBV4-1 and TRBJ2-3, with 9 bases matching TRBD2. CDR3 length equals 15 residues. CDR1 is MGHRA, CDR2 YSYEKL, per germline. V lost 1 base and J lost 5; bases outside the gene matches: 4.

Only a few counts were recorded for this clonotype. The CDR3 region is CSASWLVSYEQYF. CDR3 nucleotide sequence: TGCAGTGCTAGTTGGCTAGTCTCCTACGAGCAGTACTTC. V gene TRBV20-1 combines with J gene TRBJ2-7; D remains ambiguous. Trimming took 3 bases from V and 0 from J, leaving 9 bases between them. CDR3 length: 13 residues. Germline lookup yields CDR1 DFQATT and CDR2 SNEGSKA (reference sequence).

This clonotype was detected a few times. J is TRBJ2-5 and V is TRBV21-1. TRBV21-1 represents a pseudogene. The CDR3 length is 15 residues. The CDR3 here is CASSKRGRKQETQYF. In DNA, the CDR3 is TGTGCCAGCAGCAAGCGAGGTAGAAAACAAGAGACCCAGTACTTC.

This clonotype appeared many times. The gene calls are TRBV7-2 and TRBJ2-7, with TRBD1 as a possible D gene (6 bases). The V gene lost 5 bases and the J gene lost 3 bases, with 11 bases spanning the gap. Germline V gene data show CDR1 as SGHTA and CDR2 as FQGNSA. CDR3 length: 13 residues. CDR3 sequence (DNA): TGTGCCAGCAGCCCCGAGGGGGTCTACGAGCAGTACTTC. Residues: CASSPEGVYEQYF.

This clonotype was detected ten times or more. This chain uses TRBV7-9 with TRBJ2-1; 7 bases agree with TRBD2. With V trimmed by 5 bases and J by 7 bases, 11 bases remained unmatched. CDR3 length equals 15 residues. Looked up from germline, CDR1 is SEHNR and CDR2 is FQNEAQ (reference sequence). This chain's CDR3 is CASSPRLAGGNEQFF. The CDR3, as DNA: TGTGCCAGCAGCCCGCGACTAGCCGGGGGGAATGAGCAGTTCTTC.

This chain uses TRBV12-3 or TRBV12-4 with TRBJ1-2, with a possible D match to TRBD1 (6 bases). The V gene lost 5 bases and the J gene lost 2 bases, with 18 bases spanning the gap. CDR3 length: 16 amino acids. The CDR3 protein is CASSDLRQGRNYGYTF. CDR3 DNA sequence: TGTGCCAGCAGTGACCTAAGGCAGGGGAGGAACTATGGCTACACCTTC.

This clonotype was observed a few times. The rearrangement links TRBV3-1 to TRBJ2-7; 12 bases agree with TRBD2. Germline values: CDR1 LGHDT, CDR2 YNNKEL (reference sequence). The CDR3 length is 15 residues. J lost 6 bases, V lost 1 base, and 4 bases had no gene match. The CDR3 loop is CASSQGPSGRAEQYF. CDR3 in DNA: TGTGCCAGCAGCCAAGGTCCTAGCGGGAGGGCCGAGCAGTACTTC.

This clonotype was seen many times. The chain couples TRBV7-2 to TRBJ1-2; TRBD1 might be the D (6 bases). In germline, CDR1 is SGHTA, CDR2 FQGNSA. The CDR3 has 12 amino acids. Trimming stripped 7 bases from V and 8 bases from J, with 14 bases between. Written as DNA, the CDR3 is TGTGCCAGCACCCTAGGGGGTTACGGCTACACCTTC. Its translation: CASTLGGYGYTF.

The table lists this clonotype with many counts. The genes are TRBV12-3 or TRBV12-4 and TRBJ2-3; the D gene is possibly TRBD2 (5 bases). The V end lost 7 bases, the J end lost 2 bases, and 16 bases lay between the germline ends. This CDR3 has 15 amino acids. For the CDR3, the DNA is TGTGCCAGCAAACCTAATCTAGCCCCCACAGATACGCAGTATTTT. Translating it yields CASKPNLAPTDTQYF.

The rearrangement joins TRBV6-1 to TRBJ2-7, with D maybe TRBD1 (6 bases). With 6 bases removed from V and 5 bases from J, the gap between germline ends came to 23 bases. The V gene's germline CDR1 is MNHNS and CDR2 SASEGT. This CDR3 is 16 amino acids long. The CDR3 is CASSLPRWGPVHEQYF. The CDR3 DNA follows: TGTGCCAGCAGCCTTCCACGGTGGGGGCCCGTCCACGAGCAGTACTTC.

This clonotype was seen many times. The genes are TRBV11-1 and TRBJ2-2, with D possibly being TRBD1 or TRBD2 (5 bases each). From germline, CDR1 is SGHAT and CDR2 FQDESV (reference sequence). Trimming removed 5 bases at V and 0 bases at J, with 19 bases between. CDR3 length: 18 amino acids. CDR3 DNA sequence: TGTGCCAGCAGCCCATCGACCGGGACGACTACGAACACCGGGGAGCTGTTTTTT. As protein: CASSPSTGTTTNTGELFF. The full variable domain, with the rest looked up from reference TRBV11-1 and TRBJ2-2, is EAEVAQSPRYKITEKSQAVAFWCDPISGHATLYWYRQILGQGPELLVQFQDESVVDDSQLPKDRFSAERLKGVDSTLKIQPAELGDSAMYLCASSPSTGTTTNTGELFFGEGSRLTVL.

There are many counts of this clonotype. The chain joins TRBV27 to TRBJ2-3, with no clear D. The CDR3 runs to 14 residues. Trimming left V 2 bases short and J 4 bases short, with 10 bases between. CDR1 MNHEY and CDR2 SMNVEV come from the germline V gene (reference sequence). The CDR3 region is CASSLVSFPDTQYF. CDR3 DNA sequence: TGTGCCAGCAGTTTAGTGTCCTTCCCAGATACGCAGTATTTT.

In this sample, this clonotype turned up a few times. The chain couples TRBV20-1 to TRBJ2-4; D is perhaps TRBD2 (6 bases). The germline V gene encodes CDR1 DFQATT and CDR2 SNEGSKA (reference sequence). The CDR3 covers 17 residues. V was trimmed by 0 bases and J by 4 bases, leaving 19 bases between them. The CDR3 nucleotides read TGCAGTGCTAGAGATAGGGCCGGGGGTGTTTCAAAAAACATTCAGTACTTC. Translated, it gives CSARDRAGGVSKNIQYF.

This clonotype was counted between two and nine times. The V call is TRBV11-2, the J call TRBJ2-7, with D possibly TRBD1 on 5 matching bases. The germline V gene has CDR1 SGHAT and CDR2 FQNNGV. This CDR3 comprises 13 residues. V was clipped by 10 bases and J by 2 bases, with 15 bases between them. CDR3 DNA sequence: TGTGCCACTAAGATCAGGGTCACCTACGAGCAGTACTTC. This gives the protein CATKIRVTYEQYF.

Many counts were recorded for this clonotype. This chain links TRBV6-2 or TRBV6-3 with TRBJ2-1, with 15 bases fitting TRBD2. The trim removed 5 bases at V and 9 bases at J, leaving 5 bases unmatched. The CDR3 length is 15 residues. CDR1 is MNHEY, CDR2 SVGEGT, per germline. In DNA, the CDR3 is TGTGCCAGCAGTGACGGACTAGCGGGAGGGATTGAGCAGTTCTTC. Protein sequence: CASSDGLAGGIEQFF.

This clonotype has only a few counts. The V gene is TRBV6-1, the J gene TRBJ1-6, with TRBD1 identical over 12 bases. V lost 5 bases to trimming and J lost 10 bases; unmatched junction nucleotides: 6. The CDR3 is 15 residues long. Germline loops: CDR1 MNHNS, CDR2 SASEGT. The CDR3 loop reads CASSKGQGAWSPLHF. For the CDR3, the DNA is TGTGCCAGCAGTAAGGGACAGGGGGCATGGTCACCCCTCCACTTT.

This clonotype was observed a handful of times. This rearrangement joins TRBV11-2 to TRBJ2-7; the D call may be TRBD1 or TRBD2 (5 bases each). Trimming left V 6 bases short and J 3 bases short, with 21 bases between. Germline lookup yields CDR1 SGHAT and CDR2 FQNNGV. The CDR3 covers 16 residues. The CDR3 sequence: CASSSGLTRGGYEQYF. In DNA form, the CDR3 reads TGTGCCAGCAGTTCAGGACTTACCCGTGGGGGCTACGAGCAGTACTTC.